The rows below give T cell receptor beta chains drawn from one sample of a study of shared clonotypes between healthy human individuals. Produced via immunoSEQ multiplex PCR; TCRdb's table is partial and in-frame only. Here the sample spans 550,000 to 700,000 clones, around 73% being singletons. Material for sequencing was memory CD4+ T cells sorted from blood. These receptor sequences come from a woman younger than 45 in good health. The CDR3 runs from the conserved cysteine through the conserved F or W. The D gene is left open where the match is weak. For some rows the clone size is stated as once, few or many, or as a class when expanded; others skip it.

NA,TRBD1,TRBJ1-5,TRBV28,CASSLFRGGTDNQPQHF,TGTGCCAGCAGTTTATTCCGCGGGGGGACAGATAATCAGCCCCAGCATTTT
once,TRBD2,TRBJ2-7,TRBV7-2,CASSSAGGLSYEQYF,TGTGCCAGCAGCTCAGCGGGAGGCCTCTCCTACGAGCAGTACTTC
NA,TRBD1,TRBJ1-4,TRBV5-4,CASSKDREGEKLFF,TGTGCCAGCAGCAAGGACAGGGAGGGAGAAAAACTGTTTTTT
NA,TRBD1,TRBJ2-3,TRBV7-8,CASRSRTGADTQYF,TGTGCCAGCAGATCCAGGACAGGGGCGGATACGCAGTATTTT
NA,NA,TRBJ2-7,TRBV27,CASSFLGEGPSYEQYF,TGTGCCAGCAGTTTTTTAGGTGAGGGACCCTCCTACGAGCAGTACTTC
NA,TRBD1,TRBJ1-5,TRBV19,CASSIDRGRNQPQHF,TGTGCCAGTAGTATCGACAGGGGGCGTAATCAGCCCCAGCATTTT
NA,TRBD1,TRBJ2-5,TRBV18,CASSLGTGGETQYF,TGTGCCAGCTCACTAGGGACAGGAGGGGAGACCCAGTACTTC
once,NA,TRBJ2-2,TRBV25-1,CASSESGTRTGELFF,TGTGCCAGCAGTGAATCGGGGACAAGGACCGGGGAGCTGTTTTTT
NA,NA,TRBJ1-1,TRBV28,CASMGSLYTEAFF,TGTGCCAGCATGGGGAGTCTATACACTGAAGCTTTCTTT
NA,NA,TRBJ2-3,TRBV10-3,CAISDIVRYTDTQYF,TGTGCCATCAGTGATATAGTCAGATACACAGATACGCAGTATTTT
NA,NA,TRBJ2-2,TRBV29-1,CSVERSDRTGELFF,TGCAGCGTTGAAAGATCGGATCGAACCGGGGAGCTGTTTTTT
NA,NA,TRBJ1-4,TRBV5-1,CASRREDEKLFF,TGCGCCAGCAGGAGGGAGGATGAAAAACTGTTTTTT
once,TRBD1,TRBJ2-3,TRBV28,CASSIWRTGEGDTQYF,TGTGCCAGCAGTATTTGGAGGACAGGGGAGGGGGATACGCAGTATTTT
few,NA,TRBJ2-1,TRBV7-7,CASSTGTHNEQFF,TGTGCCAGCAGCACGGGAACTCACAATGAGCAGTTCTTC
NA,NA,TRBJ1-3,TRBV5-1,CATARQPPDLARDTIYF,TGCGCCACCGCGCGTCAGCCACCCGACCTAGCGCGAGACACCATATATTTT
NA,TRBD1,TRBJ1-2,TRBV5-4,CASSLSGTESGYTF,TGTGCCAGCAGCTTGTCTGGGACAGAGAGTGGCTACACCTTC
NA,NA,TRBJ2-7,TRBV2,CASGGGGGYEQYF,TGTGCCAGCGGGGGCGGGGGAGGCTACGAGCAGTACTTC
NA,NA,TRBJ1-2,TRBV6-5,CASSQDRSRNGYTF,TGTGCCAGCAGTCAGGACCGATCCCGGAATGGCTACACCTTC
NA,NA,TRBJ1-1,TRBV7-9,CASSLGRHRDTEAFF,TGTGCCAGCAGCTTAGGAAGGCACAGGGACACTGAAGCTTTCTTT
NA,NA,TRBJ1-3,TRBV5-6,CASSYSQGFRNTIYF,TGTGCCAGCAGCTATTCACAGGGTTTTAGAAACACCATATATTTT
once,NA,TRBJ1-5,TRBV7-8,CASSLASQGSSHSNQPQHF,TGTGCCAGCAGCTTAGCTTCGCAGGGCTCCTCTCATAGCAATCAGCCCCAGCATTTT
NA,TRBD2,TRBJ2-1,TRBV5-1,CASSPGLAGGLGYNEQFF,TGCGCCAGCAGCCCCGGACTAGCGGGAGGGCTGGGTTACAATGAGCAGTTCTTC
few,NA,TRBJ1-1,TRBV7-3,CATKLDVNTEAFF,TGTGCCACAAAGCTGGACGTGAACACTGAAGCTTTCTTT
NA,NA,TRBJ1-4,TRBV19,CASSIQNREKLFF,TGTGCCAGTAGTATTCAGAACAGAGAAAAACTGTTTTTT
NA,TRBD2,TRBJ2-3,TRBV2,CASMGGGGGPDTQYF,TGTGCCAGCATGGGAGGTGGCGGGGGACCAGATACGCAGTATTTT
once,TRBD2,TRBJ2-1,TRBV6-5,CASRLAGANEQFF,TGTGCCAGCAGACTAGCGGGAGCTAATGAGCAGTTCTTC
NA,NA,TRBJ2-7,TRBV11-2,CASSLGTGPYEQYF,TGTGCCAGCAGCTTAGGGACGGGGCCCTACGAGCAGTACTTC
once,TRBD1,TRBJ1-1,TRBV11-2,CASSLVRQGDAEAFF,TGTGCCAGCAGCTTAGTCCGACAGGGAGATGCTGAAGCTTTCTTT
NA,NA,TRBJ2-2,TRBV6-5,CASSEVANTGELFF,TGTGCCAGCAGTGAAGTGGCGAACACCGGGGAGCTGTTTTTT
few,NA,TRBJ1-1,TRBV25-1,CASSEPGPRREAFF,TGTGCCAGCAGTGAGCCCGGGCCCCGCCGTGAAGCTTTCTTT
NA,TRBD1,TRBJ2-1,TRBV19,CASTGTGSDNEQFF,TGTGCCAGTACCGGGACAGGGTCTGACAATGAGCAGTTCTTC
few,NA,TRBJ1-1,TRBV27,CASSTPLNTEAFF,TGTGCCAGCAGTACCCCTTTGAACACTGAAGCTTTCTTT
NA,TRBD2,TRBJ2-7,TRBV6-1,CASSVTSGSREQYF,TGTGCCAGCAGTGTCACTAGCGGGTCTCGGGAGCAGTACTTC
NA,TRBD1,TRBJ2-2,TRBV11-2,CASSLRQGNTGELFF,TGTGCCAGCAGCTTAAGACAGGGGAACACCGGGGAGCTGTTTTTT
NA,NA,TRBJ2-1,TRBV30,CAWSPGPGPNEQFF,TGTGCCTGGAGTCCGGGGCCCGGACCTAATGAGCAGTTCTTC
few,NA,TRBJ1-5,TRBV10-1,CASSSNRDQPQHF,TGCGCCAGCAGTTCCAACAGGGATCAGCCCCAGCATTTT
NA,NA,TRBJ2-7,TRBV11-3,CASSLAAKNPYEQYF,TGTGCCAGCAGCTTAGCGGCCAAAAACCCCTACGAGCAGTACTTC
NA,NA,TRBJ1-1,TRBV4-2,CASSQESQRGTEAFF,TGTGCCAGCAGCCAAGAATCCCAGCGGGGCACTGAAGCTTTCTTT
once,NA,TRBJ1-2,TRBV11-2,CASSPLRPSPLYGYTF,TGTGCCAGCAGCCCCCTCCGACCCTCGCCACTTTATGGCTACACCTTC
once,TRBD2,TRBJ2-3,TRBV6-5,CASSYSSSGGGSQYF,TGTGCCAGCAGTTACTCGTCTAGCGGGGGGGGCTCGCAGTATTTT
NA,NA,TRBJ2-3,TRBV11-3,CASSSGVRADTQYF,TGTGCCAGCAGCTCAGGCGTGAGGGCAGATACGCAGTATTTT
NA,NA,TRBJ2-2,TRBV18,CASSPDPFGGNTGELFF,TGTGCCAGCTCACCAGATCCCTTCGGGGGGAACACCGGGGAGCTGTTTTTT
many,NA,TRBJ1-1,TRBV19,CASIETEMNTEAFF,TGTGCCAGTATAGAGACAGAGATGAACACTGAAGCTTTCTTT
NA,NA,TRBJ2-5,TRBV28,CASSFPIGGSQETQYF,TGTGCCAGCAGTTTCCCAATCGGCGGGTCACAAGAGACCCAGTACTTC
NA,NA,TRBJ2-5,TRBV5-6,CASSLFFGPGQQETQYF,TGTGCCAGCAGCTTGTTTTTTGGCCCGGGGCAACAAGAGACCCAGTACTTC
few,TRBD2,TRBJ2-5,TRBV7-8,CASSPRLAGTPYQETQYF,TGTGCCAGCAGCCCAAGACTAGCGGGGACCCCGTACCAAGAGACCCAGTACTTC
NA,NA,TRBJ2-3,TRBV6-4,CASSENYGARDTQYF,TGTGCCAGCAGTGAAAACTATGGGGCCAGGGATACGCAGTATTTT
NA,NA,TRBJ2-3,TRBV5-1,CASSIGNRADTQYF,TGCGCCAGCAGCATAGGGAATCGGGCAGATACGCAGTATTTT
NA,TRBD2,TRBJ2-1,TRBV4-1,CASSQVSGRDANEQFF,TGCGCCAGCAGCCAAGTAAGCGGGAGGGACGCTAATGAGCAGTTCTTC
NA,TRBD1,TRBJ2-7,TRBV19,CASSVQDGQGSYEQYF,TGTGCCAGTAGTGTGCAAGATGGACAGGGGTCCTACGAGCAGTACTTC
NA,TRBD2,TRBJ2-1,TRBV4-2,CASSQDGLAGNEQFF,TGTGCCAGCAGCCAAGATGGACTAGCGGGGAATGAGCAGTTCTTC
NA,NA,TRBJ2-2,TRBV28,CASSPRARHTGELFF,TGTGCCAGCAGTCCCCGGGCCCGTCACACCGGGGAGCTGTTTTTT